Listed below are T cell receptor beta chains from one sample, sequenced in a study of identical twins. TCRdb re-called the 5' RACE reads with MiXCR, one entry per CDR3 protein. This sample has hundreds of thousands of distinct CDR3 sequences, with 10% to 15% found just once. This same sample was also part of a study on yellow fever vaccine responses in identical twins.

The sequenced material came from PBMCs. These receptor sequences come from a woman aged 18-35 years in good health. Both conserved end residues are part of each CDR3. Each record gives: V gene, clone size, D gene, J gene, CDR3 DNA, CDR3 protein. A D gene is named only where the DNA matches it firmly. Some rows have no size entry. The others give once, few or many, or a class for an expanded clone.

v_gene: TRBV12-5; abundance: few; d_gene: NA; j_gene: TRBJ2-1; CDR3nt: TGTGCTAGTGGTTTGGCCCCTAGCCCATGGGGGCAGTTCTTC; CDR3aa: CASGLAPSPWGQFF
v_gene: TRBV7-8; abundance: many; d_gene: NA; j_gene: TRBJ1-5; CDR3nt: TGTGCCAGCAGCTCTCACGACCGGGACATCAATCAGCCCCAGCATTTT; CDR3aa: CASSSHDRDINQPQHF
v_gene: TRBV29-1; abundance: few; d_gene: NA; j_gene: TRBJ2-1; CDR3nt: TGCAGCGCCACGACAGGTCAGCAGTTCTTC; CDR3aa: CSATTGQQFF
v_gene: TRBV7-8; abundance: NA; d_gene: TRBD1; j_gene: TRBJ1-6; CDR3nt: TGTGCCAGCAGCTTAGCCGGGACAGTTCATTCACCCCTCCACTTT; CDR3aa: CASSLAGTVHSPLHF
v_gene: TRBV25-1; abundance: NA; d_gene: TRBD1; j_gene: TRBJ2-5; CDR3nt: TGTGCCAGCAGTGCGACGGGACAGGGAAAAGAGACCCAGTACTTC; CDR3aa: CASSATGQGKETQYF
v_gene: TRBV3-1; abundance: NA; d_gene: NA; j_gene: TRBJ2-1; CDR3nt: TGTGCCAGCAGCCAAGATTCGGTGGGGTACAATGAGCAGTTCTTC; CDR3aa: CASSQDSVGYNEQFF
v_gene: TRBV9; abundance: NA; d_gene: TRBD1; j_gene: TRBJ1-1; CDR3nt: TGTGCCAGCAGCGTGACCCCCAGGACAGGGACTGAAGCTTTCTTT; CDR3aa: CASSVTPRTGTEAFF
v_gene: TRBV11-2; abundance: few; d_gene: NA; j_gene: TRBJ1-1; CDR3nt: TGTGCCAGCAGCTTAGGGTTCAGGGGCTATGAAGCTTTCTTT; CDR3aa: CASSLGFRGYEAFF
v_gene: TRBV27; abundance: NA; d_gene: NA; j_gene: TRBJ2-5; CDR3nt: TGTGCCAGCAGTTTATTGTGGGCACCGGAGACCCAGTACTTC; CDR3aa: CASSLLWAPETQYF
v_gene: TRBV29-1; abundance: few; d_gene: NA; j_gene: TRBJ1-2; CDR3nt: TGCAGCGTTGAAGAGGTGAATGAGAGTGGCTACACCTTC; CDR3aa: CSVEEVNESGYTF
v_gene: TRBV28; abundance: NA; d_gene: NA; j_gene: TRBJ2-1; CDR3nt: TGTGCCAGCAGAAGGACAGCCGGAAATGAGCAGTTCTTC; CDR3aa: CASRRTAGNEQFF
v_gene: TRBV5-4; abundance: NA; d_gene: TRBD2; j_gene: TRBJ2-7; CDR3nt: TGTGCCAGCAGCACAGGGACTAGCGGCGACTACGAGCAGTACTTC; CDR3aa: CASSTGTSGDYEQYF
v_gene: TRBV2; abundance: NA; d_gene: NA; j_gene: TRBJ2-3; CDR3nt: TGTGCCAGCAGTGAACGATATTTGGATACGCAGTATTTT; CDR3aa: CASSERYLDTQYF
v_gene: TRBV6-5; abundance: many; d_gene: NA; j_gene: TRBJ2-1; CDR3nt: TGTGCCAGCAGTTACCCGGGCCAGAGCAATGAGCAGTTCTTC; CDR3aa: CASSYPGQSNEQFF
v_gene: TRBV27; abundance: few; d_gene: TRBD1; j_gene: TRBJ2-6; CDR3nt: TGTGCCAGCAGTTTCGGACAGGGCCGAAGCTCTGGGGCCAACGTCCTGACTTTC; CDR3aa: CASSFGQGRSSGANVLTF
v_gene: TRBV5-1; abundance: few; d_gene: NA; j_gene: TRBJ1-2; CDR3nt: TGCGCCAGCAGCTTCCTACCCGCGGAAAACTATGGCTACACCTTC; CDR3aa: CASSFLPAENYGYTF
v_gene: TRBV10-3; abundance: NA; d_gene: NA; j_gene: TRBJ1-6; CDR3nt: TGTGCCATCAGTGGAGGGCAGAATATTTCACCCCTCCACTTT; CDR3aa: CAISGGQNISPLHF
v_gene: TRBV9; abundance: few; d_gene: TRBD1; j_gene: TRBJ2-5; CDR3nt: TGTGCCAGCAGCGGGACAGGGCCGGAGACCCAGTACTTC; CDR3aa: CASSGTGPETQYF
v_gene: TRBV12-3/TRBV12-4; abundance: many; d_gene: NA; j_gene: TRBJ1-6; CDR3nt: TGTGCCAGCAGTTCGGGGCCTAATTCACCCCTCCACTTT; CDR3aa: CASSSGPNSPLHF
v_gene: TRBV20-1; abundance: NA; d_gene: TRBD2; j_gene: TRBJ2-1; CDR3nt: TGCAGTGCTAGAGCGGAGGGACTAGCGGGAGCGGGTGAGCAGTTCTTC; CDR3aa: CSARAEGLAGAGEQFF
v_gene: TRBV11-2; abundance: few; d_gene: TRBD2; j_gene: TRBJ2-1; CDR3nt: TGTGCCAGCAGCTTAGATGGGACTAGCGGGGGGCGTGAGCAGTTCTTC; CDR3aa: CASSLDGTSGGREQFF
v_gene: TRBV5-5; abundance: NA; d_gene: NA; j_gene: TRBJ2-2; CDR3nt: TGTGCCAGCAGCTTGTGGCAGACGAACACCGGGGAGCTGTTTTTT; CDR3aa: CASSLWQTNTGELFF
v_gene: TRBV6-6; abundance: few; d_gene: TRBD1; j_gene: TRBJ2-1; CDR3nt: TGTGCCACAGGACAGGGAGTTAATGAGCAGTTCTTC; CDR3aa: CATGQGVNEQFF
v_gene: TRBV29-1; abundance: once; d_gene: TRBD2; j_gene: TRBJ2-1; CDR3nt: TGCAGCGTTGAATGGGGGAGCGGGGGGAGCTGGAATGAGCAGTTCTTC; CDR3aa: CSVEWGSGGSWNEQFF
v_gene: TRBV12-3/TRBV12-4; abundance: NA; d_gene: TRBD2; j_gene: TRBJ2-1; CDR3nt: TGTGCCAGCAGTTTCCAGGGAGCGGGAATCTTAAACAATGAGCAGTTCTTC; CDR3aa: CASSFQGAGILNNEQFF
v_gene: TRBV7-6; abundance: many; d_gene: NA; j_gene: TRBJ2-1; CDR3nt: TGTGCCAGCAGCTTAAGCGTAGGTCTGGCCAATGAGCAGTTCTTC; CDR3aa: CASSLSVGLANEQFF
v_gene: TRBV6-5; abundance: NA; d_gene: NA; j_gene: TRBJ1-5; CDR3nt: TGTGCCAGCAGTACGGGGGGTCCCAATCAGCCCCAGCATTTT; CDR3aa: CASSTGGPNQPQHF
v_gene: TRBV3-1; abundance: many; d_gene: NA; j_gene: TRBJ2-6; CDR3nt: TGTGCCAGCAGCCTCATATCTGGGGCCAACGTCCTGACTTTC; CDR3aa: CASSLISGANVLTF
v_gene: TRBV20-1; abundance: few; d_gene: NA; j_gene: TRBJ1-5; CDR3nt: TGCAGTACCACCCGGGCAGGAGGGAATCAGCCCCAGCATTTT; CDR3aa: CSTTRAGGNQPQHF
v_gene: TRBV20-1; abundance: NA; d_gene: TRBD1; j_gene: TRBJ2-1; CDR3nt: TGCAGTGTTTTCGGACAGGGTCTTGGGGAGCAGTTCTTC; CDR3aa: CSVFGQGLGEQFF
v_gene: TRBV29-1; abundance: NA; d_gene: TRBD2; j_gene: TRBJ2-5; CDR3nt: TGCAGCGTTTATCTAGCGGGAGCGGGGGAGACCCAGTACTTC; CDR3aa: CSVYLAGAGETQYF
v_gene: TRBV28; abundance: NA; d_gene: TRBD2; j_gene: TRBJ2-3; CDR3nt: TGTGCCAGCAGTCCTAGCGGGGGCCTTAGCACAGATACGCAGTATTTT; CDR3aa: CASSPSGGLSTDTQYF